Listed here are 15 T cell receptor beta chains from one sample, sequenced in a study of T cell responses to AZD1222 COVID-19 vaccine. Assay: immunoSEQ multiplex PCR; the TCRdb copy retains only in-frame clones and omits some. There are more than 110,000 clones in the sample; 88% occur only once, and around 3.1% lies in the top ten. Specimen: peripheral blood, collected 28 days after the second AZD1222 dose. Every receptor here comes from an adult who received the AZD1222 COVID-19 vaccine.

CDR3 residues: CASSFGRGDYGYTF. The CDR3 bases are TGTGCCAGCAGCTTTGGCAGGGGGGACTATGGCTACACCTTC. The chain employs TRBV7-2 and TRBJ1-2; 7 bases align to TRBD1. This CDR3 region has 14 residues. After removal of 3 bases from V and 3 bases from J, the junction contained 4 bases not matched to a gene. The V gene's germline CDR1 is SGHTA and CDR2 FQGNSA.

The V call is TRBV5-1, the J call TRBJ1-2; D unresolved. The CDR3 contains 14 residues. The germline V gene has CDR1 SGHRS and CDR2 YFSETQ. Trimming stripped 0 bases from V and 4 bases from J, with 10 bases between. This CDR3 reads CASSLAEKLYGYTF. The CDR3 DNA sequence: TGCGCCAGCAGCTTGGCCGAGAAGCTCTATGGCTACACCTTC.

The V call is TRBV28, the J call TRBJ1-6; the match to TRBD1 covers 8 bases. Germline CDR1 is MDHEN and CDR2 is SYDVKM. The CDR3 is made up of 18 amino acids. Trimming removed 6 bases from V and 10 bases from J; junction bases left unmatched: 20. This CDR3 reads CASSNGDRSVWGQSPLHF. CDR3 DNA: TGTGCCAGCAGCAACGGGGACAGGTCAGTCTGGGGCCAATCACCCCTCCACTTT.

This chain connects TRBV6-5 to TRBJ2-6, with D unclear. The CDR3 contains 13 residues. Deletions cut 8 bases from V and 1 base from J, with 6 bases between. The germline gives CDR1 MNHEY, CDR2 SVGAGI. The CDR3 DNA reads as TGTGCCAGCCTACAATCTGGGGCCAACGTCCTGACTTTC. Residues: CASLQSGANVLTF.

The J gene is TRBJ2-7, the V gene TRBV29-1, with D unclear. The CDR3 loop spans 12 amino acids. Germline CDR1 is SQVTM and CDR2 is ANQGSEA. The V end lost 4 bases, the J end lost 7 bases, and 14 bases lay between the germline ends. The CDR3 DNA reads as TGCAGCGTTGGGGGTCAATTCGGGGAGCAGTACTTC. This sequence encodes CSVGGQFGEQYF.

This CDR3 is CASSPLAGAKNIQYF. CDR3 DNA sequence: TGTGCCAGTAGCCCTCTAGCGGGAGCCAAAAACATTCAGTACTTC. This chain uses TRBV19 with TRBJ2-4; the match to TRBD2 covers 8 bases. Germline values: CDR1 LNHDA, CDR2 SQIVND (reference sequence). V shed 6 bases, J shed 0 bases, and the junction held 4 bases outside the gene matches. The CDR3 has 15 residues.

The chain has TRBV5-5 and TRBJ1-4, with TRBD1 identical over 7 bases. Germline V gene lookup returns CDR1 SGHKS and CDR2 YYEKEE (reference sequence). CDR3 size: 15 residues. V trimming: 3 bases; J trimming: 8 bases; junction bases outside the gene matches: 10. The CDR3 loop is CASSSNGQVLEKLFF. As DNA, the CDR3 is TGTGCCAGCAGCTCCAATGGACAGGTCCTCGAAAAACTGTTTTTT.

This chain's CDR3 is CASSWQAYEQYF. CDR3 bases: TGTGCCAGCAGTTGGCAGGCCTACGAGCAGTACTTC. V usage is TRBV12-3 or TRBV12-4 and J usage is TRBJ2-7; D is unresolved. This CDR3 is 12 amino acids long. The V gene lost 4 bases and the J gene lost 2 bases, with 6 bases spanning the gap.

This clone is medium-sized. The V call is TRBV2, the J call TRBJ2-2; D may be TRBD1 or TRBD2 (6 bases each). V lost 7 bases, J lost 7 bases, and 25 bases lay in between. The CDR3 sequence is 17 residues long. The germline V gene encodes CDR1 SNHLY and CDR2 FYNNEI. CDR3 residues: CASIYPSGASSGGELFF. In DNA form, the CDR3 reads TGTGCCAGCATTTACCCTTCGGGGGCAAGCTCAGGCGGGGAGCTGTTTTTT. Filled out from reference TRBV2 and TRBJ2-2, the complete variable domain reads EPEVTQTPSHQVTQMGQEVILRCVPISNHLYFYWYRQILGQKVEFLVSFYNNEISEKSEIFDDQFSVERPDGSNFTLKIRSTKLEDSAMYFCASIYPSGASSGGELFFGEGSRLTVL.

This rearrangement joins TRBV7-9 to TRBJ2-1; 8 nucleotides agree with TRBD2. The germline V gene has CDR1 SEHNR and CDR2 FQNEAQ (reference sequence). The CDR3 is 15 residues long. V lost 5 bases and J lost 3; bases outside the gene matches: 6. CDR3 bases: TGTGCCAGCAGCCCCTCGGGGGGGCTCTACAATGAGCAGTTCTTC. Its protein is CASSPSGGLYNEQFF.

The gene calls are TRBV11-3 and TRBJ2-3; the D is unclear. Per germline, CDR1 SGHNT and CDR2 YENEEA. Trimming took 5 bases from V and 2 from J, leaving 8 bases between them. The CDR3 runs 13 residues. Written as DNA, the CDR3 is TGTGCCAGCAGCCTAGGATTCACAGATACGCAGTATTTT. Its protein product is CASSLGFTDTQYF.

The chain is built from TRBV29-1 and TRBJ1-2; possibly TRBD1 for D (5 bases). The germline V gene has CDR1 SQVTM and CDR2 ANQGSEA. Trimming removed 4 bases from V and 6 bases from J, with 12 bases in between. The CDR3 has 12 residues. The CDR3 reads CSVAREFNGYTF. The CDR3 nucleotides are TGCAGCGTTGCCAGGGAGTTCAATGGCTACACCTTC.

This sequence joins TRBV11-2 and TRBJ2-3, with 9 bases that match TRBD1. CDR3 size: 19 residues. The V and J ends lost 5 bases and 4 bases, in that order; junction bases with no gene match: 19. In germline, CDR1 is SGHAT, CDR2 FQNNGV. This CDR3 is CASSRTPMGGDRVSDTQYF. CDR3 DNA: TGTGCCAGCAGCCGGACTCCGATGGGTGGGGACAGGGTCTCAGATACGCAGTATTTT.

This clone was found once. The rearrangement joins TRBV11-3 to TRBJ1-6, with 8 bases identical to TRBD1. The J segment lost 10 bases and the V segment lost 6 bases, leaving 11 bases of the junction unmatched. The CDR3 contains 15 residues. Germline assignment: CDR1 SGHNT and CDR2 YENEEA. CDR3 bases: TGTGCCAGCAGTCTAGACGGGACAGGAGGATCACCCCTCCACTTT. Translated: CASSLDGTGGSPLHF. The full variable domain, rest sourced from reference TRBV11-3 and TRBJ1-6, is EAGVVQSPRYKIIEKKQPVAFWCNPISGHNTLYWYLQNLGQGPELLIRYENEEAVDDSQLPKDRFSAERLKGVDSTLKIQPAELGDSAVYLCASSLDGTGGSPLHFGNGTRLTVT.

This clone has only a few counts. The V gene is TRBV2, the J gene TRBJ1-6; D might be TRBD1 (5 bases). Germline CDR1 reads SNHLY; CDR2 reads FYNNEI. CDR3 size: 16 residues. V was shortened by 6 bases and J by 7 bases, with 19 bases between the two germline ends. In nucleotides, the CDR3 is TGTGCCAGCAGGGACCAGGGAGCATCTAGGAATTCACCCCTCCACTTT. Translated: CASRDQGASRNSPLHF.